This T cell receptor beta chain was identified during a study of cytomegalovirus exposure and HLA in healthy donors (TCRdb year 2017). Context from the whole study: An earlier analysis of roughly 630 of the donors reported 250 to 350 Gb of sequence data and roughly 100 million unique TCR beta sequences from roughly 200 million T cells. About 280 gigabases of sequencing data and 91 million or so unique TCR sequences made up an early release that covered under 750 HLA-typed donors. Of the 398 genotyped donors, about 84% fell in the genetic ancestry cluster associated with self-reported Caucasian donors. The study aimed to test whether cataloging public T cell receptors could reveal signatures of past pathogen exposure. The study used immunosequencing to profile the T cell repertoires of about 670 subjects and linked those repertoires to cytomegalovirus serostatus. In addition to the first cohort of 500 to 850 subjects, a separate validation cohort of approximately 110 different subjects was used. To predict cytomegalovirus infection status, the study combined high-throughput TCR immunosequencing, statistical association of individual TCRs with disease status, and machine learning. A later analysis re-analyzed previously published TCR beta repertoires from several hundred donors and added high-resolution HLA genotyping to study TCR occurrence patterns. The later analysis used no new phenotypic data to find candidate immune exposures, relying instead on TCR beta sequences and their occurrence across donors. In an earlier analysis of 587 of the donors, high-throughput TCR beta sequencing was used to judge whether each TCR beta V gene segment behaved as functional or pseudogenic. Donor age, sex, ethnicity and CMV serostatus were collected together with the repertoire data. A later genetic analysis took genome-wide SNP genotypes for about three fifths of the roughly 670 donors and used that subset as a discovery cohort. Every discovery cohort repertoire had been produced on one sequencing platform. HLA typing covered class I and class II loci at four-digit resolution. The number of donors typed differed by locus, with 629-630 for A, B, C, DRB1 and DQB1, around 560 for DQA1, about 610 for DPA1, and 472 for DPB1. Four or five DR-DQ haplotypes were handled as single units for association and clustering because linkage in the cohort was strong. Among a few hundred genotyped donors of the cohort, an average of about 240,000 unique TCR beta nucleotide sequences were sequenced per donor, roughly a sixth of them non-productive.

As regards this clone: The clone's antigen remains unknown. Base qualities are missing; no much larger clone stands one base away.

The germline V gene encodes CDR1 MNHEY and CDR2 SVGAGI. Including cysteine and phenylalanine, the CDR3 has 15 amino acids. Only CDR3 DNA is held: 45 bases, read in frame from base 1. Compared with germline, V lacks 7 bases and J lacks 5 bases; bases without a gene match: 8. The library came from the immunoSEQ multiplex PCR assay. For the multiplex PCR, a mixture combining 60 forward primers for TCR Vbeta segments and 13 reverse primers for TCR Jbeta segments was used. The CDR3 region of rearranged TCR beta genes was amplified from genomic DNA with a multiplex PCR assay. The amplified TCR beta libraries were sequenced on the Illumina HiSeq System as 87-base-pair reads. Concerning the study's data processing: A later analysis counted tens of millions of unique TCR beta chains across the roughly 700 repertoires, and around 9.9 million of these chains were shared by at least two donors. Raw reads were error-corrected and collapsed into unique sequences by a nearest-neighbor algorithm in which closely related sequences were merged to remove PCR and sequencing errors. V, D and J gene segments were assigned by aligning CDR3 sequences to IMGT reference sequences. For a sequence to be retained, a match of at least six nucleotides to both a V gene segment and a J gene segment was required. Rearrangements were classified as productive when the CDR3 lacked stop codons and remained in frame with V and J, and all other rearrangements were classified as non-productive. Following IMGT convention, CDR3 was defined as the stretch from the second conserved V-encoded cysteine to the conserved J-encoded phenylalanine. Sequences without an unambiguous match to a single V gene segment were excluded from the earlier analysis of approximately 600 of the donors. In an earlier analysis of 450 to 750 of the donors, a V segment was called functional when productive rearrangements were above 56.7%, and segregating when the standard deviation between donors exceeded 5%. A statistical classification framework was built for diagnosing cytomegalovirus status from the catalog of TCR beta chain sequences. In a later analysis, V and J genes were assigned by comparing TCR nucleotide sequences against IMGT/GENE-DB human TR gene sequences. In a later analysis, CDR3 sequences and most-parsimonious VDJ recombination scenarios were assigned using the TCRdist pipeline. In a later analysis, each TCR beta chain was defined by its CDR3 amino acid sequence together with its V-gene family, and reads without a unique V-gene family were excluded. To address suspected cross-contamination and a sequencing artifact, a later analysis removed approximately 600 highly shared, low-generation-probability nucleotide sequences. In a later analysis, a clonal expansion index for each public chain was calculated from normalized within-repertoire ranks of inferred template counts. Generation probabilities in a later analysis came from a VDJ recombination model fitted to out-of-frame rearrangements, and those results were checked against IGoR. A later analysis scored TCR-TCR, TCR-HLA and TCR-CMV co-occurrence with hypergeometric tests, applying a repertoire-size bias correction to TCR pairs. In a later analysis, false discovery rates were estimated by permuting HLA or CMV assignments 20 times. In a later analysis, co-occurring TCRs were grouped using DBSCAN, and TCRdist sequence similarity was added for clustering within HLA-allele-positive subsets. Repertoires with fewer than 30,000 or more than 120,000 public chains, plus five repertoires with anomalous nucleotide sharing, were excluded from co-occurrence clustering. Held by TCRdb, this immuneACCESS table contains in-frame sequences only and omits some clones. Under half of the omission traces to an unresolved V gene where checked; the cause of the rest is unknown. V and J calls and clone size are given by that table; D and trimming were obtained from the DNA. A total of under 150,000 clones appear in this sample, 60% to 80% of them only once. The ten largest clones capture 1.7% of the sample.

What the authors observed across the whole study: The cohort was sequenced for TCR beta chains only, and without alpha or paired-chain data the features that could be detected were limited. Compared with equally common non-associated chains, HLA-associated TCR beta chains in a later analysis were more clonally expanded and had lower generation probabilities. According to a later analysis, most CMV-associated TCR beta chains appeared to be HLA-restricted, and the HLA associations seemed to be driven largely by CMV exposure. Strong co-occurrence of HLA alleles, especially DR and DQ, made assigning TCR associations to individual alleles difficult. The only immune exposure information available for the cohort was CMV serostatus. A total of 150 to 200 TCR beta chains were listed by the study as associated with cytomegalovirus. In both the original and validation cohorts, the classifier was reported to diagnose cytomegalovirus status with high specificity and sensitivity. A cluster of highly shared sequence variants was judged likely to be a technical artifact of the sequencing pipeline. A few of the identified cytomegalovirus-associated TCR beta chains were confirmed in vitro to be specific for cytomegalovirus antigens. Because counts were too low, 15 to 20 rarely observed V segments, including chromosome 9 orphons, were excluded from the earlier analysis of around 590 of the donors. At a false discovery rate of 0.05, a later analysis linked under 20,000 TCR beta sequences to specific HLA alleles. A later genetic analysis reported fewer N-insertions in productive TCRs among donors in an Asian-associated ancestry cluster than the roughly 700-donor mean. Because HLA typing was unavailable for some donors at each locus, only the typed subset was used in association tests. The authors suggested that the approach could potentially be generalized to other disease states and immunological phenotypes. According to a later analysis, TCR association rates differed among HLA loci, with DRB1 alleles showing the most associated TCRs and HLA-C alleles showing the fewest. Correlated functional status among segregating V segments might be attributable to linkage disequilibrium, but an unknown experimental factor could not be ruled out. Most TCR sequences were seen in very few donors, while some public TCRs were found in many individuals. The 87-base-pair reads could not distinguish some IMGT-functional V segments, including TRBV6-2 and TRBV6-3, so those segments were excluded. Several of the top co-occurrence clusters appeared to be linked to parvovirus B19, influenza, CMV and Epstein-Barr virus, according to a later analysis. A further reported finding was that TCR beta sequences accurately predicted the HLA-A and HLA-B alleles for most subjects in the first cohort. An association between a missense DCLRE1C variant and V-gene and J-gene trimming of TCR beta chains was found in a later genetic analysis and replicated in an independent cohort. Roughly uniform sequencing depth across donors was assumed in presence/absence analyses, although this assumption may not hold. An earlier analysis of around 500 of the donors showed that most TCR beta V segments appeared in productive rearrangements either about 87% or about 30% of the time, which broadly matched IMGT annotations.

The cohort comprised hundreds of healthy bone marrow donors. All cohort members were sampled while nominally healthy, although unrecorded immune exposures were likely present. The donor was CMV seronegative and was included in the group of approximately 350 seronegative cohort members. A peripheral blood sample was collected from each donor, and TCR beta sequencing was performed on peripheral blood mononuclear cells. Genomic DNA was extracted from the blood cell samples with the Qiagen DNeasy Blood Extraction Kit. The rearranged segments are TRBV6-5 and TRBJ1-4; a stretch of 9 junction bases matches TRBD1. This TCR derives from a woman aged 25 to 45 in good health and CMV-seronegative. Sequenced material: PBMCs. Here is the DNA: TGTGCCAGCACCACAGGGGGCTTTGCCAATGAAAAACTGTTTTTT. This translates into CASTTGGFANEKLFF.